This TCR beta chain was observed in a study of cytomegalovirus exposure and HLA in healthy donors. The V gene's germline CDR1 is SGHRS and CDR2 YFSETQ. This CDR3 comprises 11 residues. Trimming removed 4 bases from V and 14 bases from J; junction bases left unmatched: 6. PCR amplification relied on 60 Vbeta primers (plus 13 Jbeta primers). TCRdb's table, derived via immunoSEQ multiplex PCR, lists solely in-frame clones and lacks some. The sample includes some 180,000 clones, over 70% of them seen just once. The receptor comes from a male donor in good health and CMV-seronegative. The J gene is TRBJ2-1, the V gene TRBV5-1; 7 positions agree with TRBD1. The specimen was PBMCs. The CDR3 is CASSADRAKFF. The CDR3 region has the DNA TGCGCCAGCAGCGCTGACAGGGCTAAGTTCTTC.